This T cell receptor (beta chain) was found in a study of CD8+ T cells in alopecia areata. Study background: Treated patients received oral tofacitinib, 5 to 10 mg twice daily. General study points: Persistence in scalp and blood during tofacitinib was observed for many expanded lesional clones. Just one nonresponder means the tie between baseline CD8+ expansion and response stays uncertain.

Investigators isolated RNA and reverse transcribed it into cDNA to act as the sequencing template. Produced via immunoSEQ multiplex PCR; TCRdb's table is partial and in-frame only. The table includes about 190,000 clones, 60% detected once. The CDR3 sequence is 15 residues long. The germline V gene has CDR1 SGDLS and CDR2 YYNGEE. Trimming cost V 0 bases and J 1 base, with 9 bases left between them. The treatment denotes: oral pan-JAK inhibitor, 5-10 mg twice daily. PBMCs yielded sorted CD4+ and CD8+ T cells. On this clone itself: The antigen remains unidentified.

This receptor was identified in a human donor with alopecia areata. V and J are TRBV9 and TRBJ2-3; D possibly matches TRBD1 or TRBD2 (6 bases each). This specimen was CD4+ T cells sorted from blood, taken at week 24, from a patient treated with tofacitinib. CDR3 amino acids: CASSVGGGRTDTQYF. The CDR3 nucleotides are TGTGCCAGCAGCGTAGGTGGGGGGCGCACAGATACGCAGTATTTT.